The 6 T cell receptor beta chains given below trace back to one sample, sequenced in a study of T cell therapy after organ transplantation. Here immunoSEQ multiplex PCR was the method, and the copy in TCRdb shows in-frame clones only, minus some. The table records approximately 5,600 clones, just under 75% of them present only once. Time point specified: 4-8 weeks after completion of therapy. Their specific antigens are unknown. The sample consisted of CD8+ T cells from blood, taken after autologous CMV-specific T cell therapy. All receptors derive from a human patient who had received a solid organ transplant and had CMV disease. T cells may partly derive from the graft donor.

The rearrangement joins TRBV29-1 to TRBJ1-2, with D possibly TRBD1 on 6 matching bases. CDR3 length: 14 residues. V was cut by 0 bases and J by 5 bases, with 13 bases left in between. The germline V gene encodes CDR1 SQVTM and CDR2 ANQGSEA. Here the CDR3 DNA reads TGCAGCGTTGAAGATCAAGAGGGGGGATATGGCTACACCTTC. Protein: CSVEDQEGGYGYTF.

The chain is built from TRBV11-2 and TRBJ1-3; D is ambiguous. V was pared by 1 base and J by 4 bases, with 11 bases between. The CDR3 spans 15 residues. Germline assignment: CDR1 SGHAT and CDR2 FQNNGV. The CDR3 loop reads CASSLGAARGNTIYF. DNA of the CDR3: TGTGCCAGCAGCTTAGGGGCGGCGAGGGGAAACACCATATATTTT. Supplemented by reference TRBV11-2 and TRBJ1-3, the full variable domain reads EAGVAQSPRYKIIEKRQSVAFWCNPISGHATLYWYQQILGQGPKLLIQFQNNGVVDDSQLPKDRFSAERLKGVDSTLKIQPAKLEDSAVYLCASSLGAARGNTIYFGEGSWLTVV.

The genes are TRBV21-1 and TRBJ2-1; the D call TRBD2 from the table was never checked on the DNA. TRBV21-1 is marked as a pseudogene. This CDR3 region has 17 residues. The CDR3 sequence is CASSKLGGYSSYNEQFF. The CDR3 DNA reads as TGTGCCAGCAGCAAACTGGGCGGGTATAGCTCCTACAATGAGCAGTTCTTC.

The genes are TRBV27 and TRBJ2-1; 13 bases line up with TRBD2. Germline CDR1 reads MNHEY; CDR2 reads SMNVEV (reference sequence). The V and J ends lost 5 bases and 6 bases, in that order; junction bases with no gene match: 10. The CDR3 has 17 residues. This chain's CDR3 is CASSPILAGGPGNEQFF. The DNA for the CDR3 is TGTGCCAGCAGTCCGATACTAGCGGGAGGGCCGGGCAATGAGCAGTTCTTC.

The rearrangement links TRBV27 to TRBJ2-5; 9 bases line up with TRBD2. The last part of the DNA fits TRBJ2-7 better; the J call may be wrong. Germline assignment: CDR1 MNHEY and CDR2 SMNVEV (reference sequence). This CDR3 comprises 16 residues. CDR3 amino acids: CASSPQWTSATYEQYF. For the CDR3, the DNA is TGTGCCAGCAGTCCCCAGTGGACTAGCGCTACCTACGAGCAGTACTTC.

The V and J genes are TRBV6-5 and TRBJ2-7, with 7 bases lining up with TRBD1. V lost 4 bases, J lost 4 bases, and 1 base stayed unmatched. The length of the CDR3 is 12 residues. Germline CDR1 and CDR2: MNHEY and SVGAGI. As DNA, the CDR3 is TGTGCCAGCAGTTTACAGGGGTACGAGCAGTACTTC. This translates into CASSLQGYEQYF.